This is a list of T cell receptor beta chains from one sample in a study of blood T cell repertoires in COVID-19. Profiling relied on immunoSEQ multiplex PCR, and the TCRdb table lists in-frame clones only, not all of them. The sample yields fewer than 200,000 clones, roughly four fifths seen once. The specimen sequenced was peripheral blood. The receptors come from a woman in her 70s with COVID-19, enrolled during active disease. Each CDR3 is given with its conserved first and last residue. D genes are given only for firm matches. Clone size is given for some rows only: seen once, a few or many times, or a class if the clone is expanded.

J gene,V gene,D gene,clone size,CDR3 protein,CDR3 DNA
TRBJ2-1,TRBV6-2/TRBV6-3,TRBD2,.,CASSRLRTSGSNEQFF,TGTGCCAGTAGTCGGCTCCGGACTAGCGGGTCCAATGAGCAGTTCTTC
TRBJ2-7,TRBV15,TRBD1,once,CATSRSPDRSGEQYF,TGTGCCACCAGCAGGTCCCCGGACAGGAGCGGCGAGCAGTACTTC
TRBJ2-7,TRBV27,TRBD1,few,CASRQGVYSYEQYF,TGTGCCAGCAGACAGGGGGTCTACTCCTACGAGCAGTACTTC
TRBJ2-7,TRBV5-1,.,.,CASSLGTDAPYEQYF,TGCGCCAGCAGCTTGGGGACAGATGCACCCTACGAGCAGTACTTC
TRBJ1-2,TRBV24-1,.,.,CATSDLGGASGYTF,TGTGCCACCAGTGATTTGGGGGGGGCGAGTGGCTACACCTTC
TRBJ2-2,TRBV5-1,.,.,CASSFFGSPPTGELFF,TGCGCCAGCAGCTTTTTCGGGAGCCCCCCCACCGGGGAGCTGTTTTTT
TRBJ1-3,TRBV2,.,few,CASSANRDKWNTIYF,TGTGCCAGCAGTGCCAACCGGGACAAATGGAACACCATATATTTT
TRBJ2-7,TRBV28,.,.,CASSITGRSSYEQYF,TGTGCCAGCAGCATCACAGGGCGGAGCTCCTACGAGCAGTACTTC
TRBJ2-7,TRBV29-1,.,.,CSVKGGRTAPSYEQYF,TGCAGCGTTAAGGGCGGTCGGACAGCACCATCCTACGAGCAGTACTTC
TRBJ1-2,TRBV10-3,.,once,CAISEQAGMSGYTF,TGTGCCATCAGTGAGCAAGCAGGGATGAGTGGCTACACCTTC
TRBJ1-4,TRBV9,.,.,CASSVQGNNEKLFF,TGTGCCAGCAGCGTTCAGGGAAACAATGAAAAACTGTTTTTT
TRBJ1-1,TRBV19,.,.,CASSIVFLGGSTEAFF,TGTGCCAGTAGTATAGTTTTCCTCGGCGGGTCCACTGAAGCTTTCTTT
TRBJ2-3,TRBV5-1,TRBD2,.,CASSLGTTSDTQYF,TGCGCCAGCAGCCTGGGGACTACTTCAGATACGCAGTATTTT
TRBJ2-7,TRBV4-3,TRBD1,few,CASSRGTGAPYEQYF,TGCGCCAGCAGCCGAGGGACAGGGGCCCCCTACGAGCAGTACTTC
TRBJ2-7,TRBV5-4,TRBD1,.,CASSFGLGTGGNEQYF,TGTGCCAGCAGCTTTGGTCTCGGGACAGGGGGGAACGAGCAGTACTTC
TRBJ2-7,TRBV19,.,.,CASSIDLPYEQYF,TGTGCCAGTAGTATAGATCTACCCTACGAGCAGTACTTC
TRBJ2-1,TRBV7-9,.,.,CASSRWRAASYNEQFF,TGTGCCAGCAGCCGCTGGCGGGCAGCGTCCTACAATGAGCAGTTCTTC
TRBJ1-6,TRBV7-9,.,once,CASSLGVQVPANSPLHF,TGTGCCAGCAGCTTAGGGGTTCAGGTGCCAGCAAATTCACCCCTCCACTTT
TRBJ2-7,TRBV27,.,.,CASSPRASPGWNYEQYF,TGTGCCAGCAGTCCCAGGGCCTCCCCCGGGTGGAACTACGAGCAGTACTTC
TRBJ1-1,TRBV28,.,.,CASSLGRPQRSNTEAFF,TGTGCCAGCAGTTTAGGTCGTCCCCAGCGTTCGAACACTGAAGCTTTCTTT
TRBJ2-5,TRBV6-5,.,.,CASSYSRGTQETQYF,TGTGCCAGCAGTTACTCGCGGGGGACACAAGAGACCCAGTACTTC
TRBJ2-7,TRBV29-1,TRBD1,.,CSVTQGIVGEQYF,TGCAGCGTTACACAGGGGATTGTCGGAGAGCAGTACTTC